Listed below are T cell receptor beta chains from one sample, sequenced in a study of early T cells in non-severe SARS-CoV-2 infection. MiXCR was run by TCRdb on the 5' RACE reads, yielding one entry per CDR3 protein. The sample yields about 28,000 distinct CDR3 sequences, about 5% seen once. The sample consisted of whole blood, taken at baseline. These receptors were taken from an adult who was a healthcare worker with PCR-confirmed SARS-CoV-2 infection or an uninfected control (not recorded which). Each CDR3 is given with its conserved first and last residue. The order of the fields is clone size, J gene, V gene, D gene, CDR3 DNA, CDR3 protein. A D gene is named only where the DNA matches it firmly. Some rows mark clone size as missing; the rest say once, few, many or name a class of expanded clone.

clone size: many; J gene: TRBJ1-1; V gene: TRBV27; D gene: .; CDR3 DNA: TGTGCCAGCAGTTTACAGGTGGACACTGAAGCTTTCTTT; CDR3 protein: CASSLQVDTEAFF
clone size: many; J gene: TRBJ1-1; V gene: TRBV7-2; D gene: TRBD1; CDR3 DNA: TGTGCCAGCAGCCGACAGGGTCAGACTGAAGCTTTCTTT; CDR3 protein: CASSRQGQTEAFF
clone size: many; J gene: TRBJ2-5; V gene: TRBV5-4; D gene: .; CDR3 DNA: TGTGCCAGCAGCTTGGAGGTGGAAGAGACCCAGTACTTC; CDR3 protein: CASSLEVEETQYF
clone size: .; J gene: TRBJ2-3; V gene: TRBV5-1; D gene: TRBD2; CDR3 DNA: TGCGCCAGCAGCCCCGGACTAGCGGAGGTAGATACGCAGTATTTT; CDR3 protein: CASSPGLAEVDTQYF
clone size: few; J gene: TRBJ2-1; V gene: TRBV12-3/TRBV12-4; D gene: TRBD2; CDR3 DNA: TGTGCCAGCAGATCGACTATAAGGGGACTAGCGGGAGTCCAGGAGCAGTTCTTC; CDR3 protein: CASRSTIRGLAGVQEQFF
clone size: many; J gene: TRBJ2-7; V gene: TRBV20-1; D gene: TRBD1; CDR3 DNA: TGCAGTGCTAGAGGACAGGGGCCATCCTACGAGCAGTACTTC; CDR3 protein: CSARGQGPSYEQYF
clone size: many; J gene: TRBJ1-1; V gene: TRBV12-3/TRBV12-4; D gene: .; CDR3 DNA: TGTGCCAGCAGCCGACTGGTAAACACTGAAGCTTTCTTT; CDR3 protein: CASSRLVNTEAFF
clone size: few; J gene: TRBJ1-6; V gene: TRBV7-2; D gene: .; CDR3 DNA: TGTGCCAGCAGCATGGACAGCTCCTATAATTCACCCCTCCACTTT; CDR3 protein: CASSMDSSYNSPLHF
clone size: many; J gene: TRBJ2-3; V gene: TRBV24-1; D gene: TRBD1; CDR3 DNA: TGTGCCACCAGTTGGGGACAGGGGCACGCAGATACGCAGTATTTT; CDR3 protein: CATSWGQGHADTQYF
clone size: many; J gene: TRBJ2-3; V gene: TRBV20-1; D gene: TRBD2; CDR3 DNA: TGCAGTGCCCCTGGGGGCTTAGCGGGAAACACAGATACGCAGTATTTT; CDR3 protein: CSAPGGLAGNTDTQYF
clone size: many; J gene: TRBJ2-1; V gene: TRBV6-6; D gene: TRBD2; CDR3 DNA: TGTGCCAGCAGTTACGGGGGTAGCGGGAGCAAAGAGGACAATGAGCAGTTCTTC; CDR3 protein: CASSYGGSGSKEDNEQFF
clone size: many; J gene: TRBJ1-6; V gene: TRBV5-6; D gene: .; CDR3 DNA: TGTGCCAGCAGCTTGCTCTCCGGGGGCAAGGATTCACCCCTCCACTTT; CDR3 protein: CASSLLSGGKDSPLHF
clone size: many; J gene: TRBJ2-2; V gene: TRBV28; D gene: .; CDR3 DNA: TGTGCCACCAAGACAGGAACTACGAACACCGGGGAGCTGTTTTTT; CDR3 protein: CATKTGTTNTGELFF